Described below is a single T cell receptor beta chain sequence and its context. A read error may be the cause here, since a much bigger clone is one base away. This is likely a read error, given that the CDR3 carries no conserved phenylalanine or tryptophan at its end. Extraction also yielded germline DNA, while blood RNA was obtained from unsorted whole blood. This sample is part of a study of tumor-infiltrating lymphocytes in primary liver carcinoma. Trimming shortened V by 5 bases and J by 8 bases, and 16 bases separated the two germline ends. This CDR3 has 14 amino acids. Making TCR beta cDNA involved approximately 530 ng total RNA and a constant-region primer. What produced the TCR beta libraries was three nested multiplex PCR rounds using slightly modified ARM-PCR. TRBV1-TRBV30 forward primers paired with a C-beta reverse primer were used in the first two PCR rounds, which ran approximately 10 cycles each. TCRdb re-called the multiplex PCR reads through MiXCR, storing one row per CDR3 protein. Of just over 300,000 distinct CDR3 sequences listed, around three fifths are singletons.

The chain joins TRBV12-3 or TRBV12-4 to TRBJ2-1; D is ambiguous. Sequencing used peripheral blood. The source of this sequence is a woman in her 30s with primary liver carcinoma and hepatitis B virus infection. CDR3 nucleotide sequence: TGTGCCAGCAGTACCCCTTGGCTGGGCGATGAGCAGTTCTTA. Amino acid sequence: CASSTPWLGDEQFL.